This TCR beta chain was captured by sequencing in a study of cytomegalovirus exposure and HLA in healthy donors. The CDR3 is 14 amino acids. V was shortened by 4 bases and J by 1 base, with 11 bases between the two germline ends. Germline V CDR1 and CDR2: SGHRS, YFSETQ. Study-wide results and limits: HLA alleles showed associations with some 17,000 TCR beta sequences in a later analysis, at a 0.05 false discovery rate.

In the PCR, 60 Vbeta and 13 Jbeta primers were used. Libraries were prepared by immunoSEQ multiplex PCR; TCRdb keeps only in-frame clonotypes and omits some of them. The table has 80,000 to 100,000 clones, about 83% seen once. Worth noting for this clone: The antigen is not known.

The receptor was isolated from a female donor in good health and CMV-seropositive. Sequenced input: PBMCs. This chain uses TRBV5-1 with TRBJ1-1; possible D gene TRBD1, 6 bases. The CDR3 region has the DNA TGCGCCAGCAGCACAACAGGGAGGAACACTGAAGCTTTCTTT. Its translation is CASSTTGRNTEAFF. The full variable domain, rest sourced from reference TRBV5-1 and TRBJ1-1, is KAGVTQTPRYLIKTRGQQVTLSCSPISGHRSVSWYQQTPGQGLQFLFEYFSETQRNKGNFPGRFSGRQFSNSRSEMNVSTLELGDSALYLCASSTTGRNTEAFFGQGTRLTVV.